Described below is a single TCR beta chain sequence and its context. Antigen specificity is unknown. A sample-barcoded 5' primer and a J-beta primer mix were used in a second PCR of about 7 to 12 cycles. Via MiXCR, TCRdb re-called the 5' RACE reads, giving one row per CDR3 protein. Among 800,000 or so distinct CDR3 sequences listed, under 80% were seen once. The CDR3 sequence is 16 residues long. Germline assignment: CDR1 SGHTA and CDR2 FQGNSA. V lost 5 bases and J lost 0, with 11 bases in between. The sample is drawn from a study of blood T cells in healthy people across ages. Study results and caveats: Diversity of TCR beta per million T cells declined in a roughly linear way with age. Whereas aged donors had fewer naive CD4+ cells, long-lived donors had more of them and higher diversity.

Isolated per sample were at least 6 million PBMCs. This clonotype was obtained from a man aged 30 to 45 in good health. Material: blood. The chain recombines TRBV7-2 with TRBJ2-6, with a weak D call TRBD2 (5 bases). CDR3 nucleotides: TGTGCCAGCAGCATCGGACGGGGCTCTGGGGCCAACGTCCTGACTTTC. Encoded protein: CASSIGRGSGANVLTF.